Listed here are 15 T cell receptor beta chains from one sample, sequenced in a study of Ad26.COV2.S vaccination and SARS-CoV-2 variants. Documented treatment: approximately 18 received Ad26.COV2.S at low or high dose, single or two shots; about 5 received placebo; per-sample allocation not given. On day 63 after the first injection, vaccine and placebo recipients gave samples. Generated by immunoSEQ multiplex PCR, the TCRdb table keeps only in-frame clones and is missing some. The sample has a few hundred thousand clones; roughly 90% are singletons. The sample in question was peripheral blood, obtained in a trial of Ad26.COV2.S vaccine versus placebo. The receptors were sampled from a person aged 18-65 years who received the Ad26.COV2.S COVID-19 vaccine or a placebo.

This clone was detected only once. The chain joins TRBV1 to TRBJ2-1; TRBD2 was called by the table and not checked on the DNA. TRBV1 is a known pseudogene. The CDR3 sequence is 16 residues long. CDR3 in DNA: TGCACCAGCAGCCAAGAAAAGGACTCCCTTGGGAATGAGCAGTTCTTC. Amino acid sequence: CTSSQEKDSLGNEQFF.

The CDR3 DNA reads TGCGCCAGCAGTGAGGGACCCGGCGACAGTCTAAGGGGTTTCGATACGCAGTATTTT. Its translation: CASSEGPGDSLRGFDTQYF. The rearrangement joins TRBV10-1 to TRBJ2-3; D might be TRBD1 (5 bases). Trimming shortened V by 2 bases and J by 6 bases, and 27 bases separated the two germline ends. The germline V gene encodes CDR1 WNHNN and CDR2 SYGVQD (reference sequence). The CDR3 is 19 residues long.

The chain links TRBV5-1 to TRBJ2-5; D is ambiguous. Trimming removed 4 bases at V and 9 bases at J, with 16 bases between. CDR3 length: 13 residues. Germline V gene lookup returns CDR1 SGHRS and CDR2 YFSETQ. CDR3 residues: CASSATYGLAQYF. CDR3 DNA sequence: TGCGCCAGCAGCGCGACGTACGGCCTGGCCCAGTACTTC.

This chain links TRBV5-1 with TRBJ2-2, with 13 positions matching TRBD2. The length of the CDR3 is 17 residues. V lost 0 bases to trimming and J lost 4 bases; unmatched junction nucleotides: 3. CDR1 is SGHRS, CDR2 YFSETQ, per germline. As DNA, the CDR3 is TGCGCCAGCAGCTTGGGACTAGCGGGGGGTCCCACCGGGGAGCTGTTTTTT. This encodes CASSLGLAGGPTGELFF.

This clone was seen a single time. This chain connects TRBV10-3 to TRBJ2-2; 9 bases agree with TRBD1. V lost 3 bases and J lost 4; bases outside the gene matches: 6. Germline V CDR1 and CDR2: ENHRY, SYGVKD. The CDR3 totals 16 residues. CDR3 amino acids: CAISEWDRVPTGELFF. In DNA, the CDR3 is TGTGCCATCAGTGAATGGGACAGGGTCCCCACCGGGGAGCTGTTTTTT.

The rearrangement joins TRBV5-6 to TRBJ1-1, with D uncertain. The germline V gene encodes CDR1 SGHDT and CDR2 YYEEEE. The CDR3 has 14 residues. The V end lost 0 bases, the J end lost 2 bases, and 8 bases lay between the germline ends. The CDR3 sequence is CASSLDPINTEAFF. The CDR3 DNA follows: TGTGCCAGCAGCTTGGACCCCATCAACACTGAAGCTTTCTTT.

V gene TRBV24-1 combines with J gene TRBJ1-4; D uncertain. The CDR3 loop spans 13 amino acids. V was pared by 5 bases and J by 5 bases, with 8 bases between. The V gene's germline CDR1 is KGHDR and CDR2 SFDVKD. The DNA for the CDR3 is TGTGCCACCAGTGGAAGATCGAATGAAAAACTGTTTTTT. It specifies CATSGRSNEKLFF.

As regards this clone: The junction departs from the called germline gene at one end, perhaps through a read error. This chain connects TRBV11-3 to TRBJ2-3; D tentatively reads TRBD1 or TRBD2 (5 bases each). Looked up from germline, CDR1 is SGHNT and CDR2 is YENEEA. The CDR3 contains 13 residues. Here the CDR3 reads CASSPAGTGTQYF. In DNA form, the CDR3 reads TGTGCCAGCAGCCCTGCGGGCACAGGTACGCAGTATTTT.

The gene calls are TRBV7-2 and TRBJ1-6; D call uncertain. The CDR3 loop spans 13 amino acids. Between the trimmed V and J ends, which lost 5 bases and 7 bases, there was a span of 9 bases. Germline CDR1 SGHTA, CDR2 FQGNSA. CDR3: CASSREINSPLHF. The CDR3 nucleotides are TGTGCCAGCAGCAGGGAGATAAATTCACCCCTCCACTTT.

V usage is TRBV5-1 and J usage is TRBJ2-3; D is undetermined. Trimming took 0 bases from V and 4 from J, leaving 9 bases between them. Germline V gene sequence: CDR1 SGHRS, CDR2 YFSETQ. The CDR3 is 14 residues long. CDR3 DNA sequence: TGCGCCAGCAGCTTGGCCGAGTGGGCAGATACGCAGTATTTT. As protein: CASSLAEWADTQYF.

The chain links TRBV19 to TRBJ1-2; D might be TRBD1 (6 bases). The V end lost 5 bases, the J end lost 8 bases, and 24 bases lay between the germline ends. Germline V lookup: CDR1 LNHDA, CDR2 SQIVND (reference sequence). The CDR3 runs to 16 residues. CDR3 coding DNA: TGTGCCAGTAGTGTAGGCAATCCGGGTCAGGACAGCGGCTACACCTTC. This codes for CASSVGNPGQDSGYTF.

The chain uses TRBV3-1 (or the pseudogene TRBV3-2) and TRBJ2-3; 12 bases fit TRBD2. The ends lost 4 bases at V and 1 base at J; junction bases unmatched: 9. The CDR3 covers 18 residues. The V gene's germline CDR1 is LGHDT and CDR2 YNNKEL (reference sequence). Here the CDR3 reads CASSRRTSGARGTDTQYF. In DNA, the CDR3 is TGTGCCAGCAGCCGCCGGACTAGCGGGGCCAGAGGCACAGATACGCAGTATTTT.

J is TRBJ2-1 and V is TRBV6-2 or TRBV6-3; 7 bases align to TRBD2. The trim removed 3 bases at V and 7 bases at J, leaving 9 bases unmatched. Per the germline V gene, CDR1 is MNHEY and CDR2 is SVGEGT. The CDR3 consists of 15 residues. The CDR3: CASSYRSGVLNEQFF. DNA for the CDR3: TGTGCCAGCAGTTATAGGAGCGGGGTTTTGAATGAGCAGTTCTTC.

V usage is TRBV19 and J usage is TRBJ1-2; D remains unclear. Germline CDR1 reads LNHDA; CDR2 reads SQIVND (reference sequence). V lost 4 bases, J lost 4 bases, and 7 bases lay in between. The CDR3 totals 12 residues. In nucleotides, the CDR3 is TGTGCCAGTAGTAGACGGTCCTATGGCTACACCTTC. The encoded protein is CASSRRSYGYTF.

The chain recombines TRBV19 with TRBJ2-2, with 7 bases that match TRBD1. CDR1 is LNHDA, CDR2 SQIVND, per germline (reference sequence). CDR3 size: 16 residues. With 5 bases clipped from V and 2 bases from J, the junction kept 8 bases outside the gene matches. This CDR3 is CASSWGDRANTGELFF. CDR3 DNA: TGTGCCAGTAGTTGGGGAGACAGGGCTAACACCGGGGAGCTGTTTTTT.